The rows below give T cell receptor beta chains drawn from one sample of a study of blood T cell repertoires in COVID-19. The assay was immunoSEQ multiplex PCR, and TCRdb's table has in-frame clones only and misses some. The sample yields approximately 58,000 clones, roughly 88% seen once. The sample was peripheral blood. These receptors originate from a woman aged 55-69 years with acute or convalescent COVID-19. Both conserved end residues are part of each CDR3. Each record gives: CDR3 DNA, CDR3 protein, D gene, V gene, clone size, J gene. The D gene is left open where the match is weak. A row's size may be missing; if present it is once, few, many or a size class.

CDR3nt: TGTGCCAGCAGCTTTAACACAGTGAACACTGAAGCTTTCTTT
CDR3aa: CASSFNTVNTEAFF
d_gene: .
v_gene: TRBV7-9
abundance: .
j_gene: TRBJ1-1

CDR3nt: TGTGCCAGCTCTGCTAGACTAGCGGGGGCCCTTACGAACACCGGGGAGCTGTTTTTT
CDR3aa: CASSARLAGALTNTGELFF
d_gene: TRBD2
v_gene: TRBV18
abundance: once
j_gene: TRBJ2-2

CDR3nt: TGTGCCAGCAGCCCGGGACAGGGAGGCTACGAGCAGTACTTC
CDR3aa: CASSPGQGGYEQYF
d_gene: TRBD1
v_gene: TRBV7-2
abundance: .
j_gene: TRBJ2-7

CDR3nt: TGCGCCAGCAGGGCGACAGGGGTTCGGGAGCAGTACTTC
CDR3aa: CASRATGVREQYF
d_gene: TRBD1
v_gene: TRBV4-1
abundance: .
j_gene: TRBJ2-7

CDR3nt: TGTGCCAGCAGCTCCCGGGTTAGCGGATACAATGAGCAGTTCTTC
CDR3aa: CASSSRVSGYNEQFF
d_gene: .
v_gene: TRBV7-2
abundance: few
j_gene: TRBJ2-1

CDR3nt: TGTGCCAGCAGCTCCCTAGGGGGCAACTATGGCTACACCTTC
CDR3aa: CASSSLGGNYGYTF
d_gene: TRBD1
v_gene: TRBV7-9
abundance: .
j_gene: TRBJ1-2

CDR3nt: TGTGCCAGCAGTTCTCAGGGGAGCAATCAGCCCCAGCATTTT
CDR3aa: CASSSQGSNQPQHF
d_gene: .
v_gene: TRBV2
abundance: .
j_gene: TRBJ1-5

CDR3nt: TGTGCCACTTCACAGGGGGCGAACACTGAAGCTTTCTTT
CDR3aa: CATSQGANTEAFF
d_gene: TRBD1
v_gene: TRBV10-3
abundance: once
j_gene: TRBJ1-1

CDR3nt: TGTGCCACCAGCAGAGATGGCCAAGGCGGGGAAAAACTGTTTTTT
CDR3aa: CATSRDGQGGEKLFF
d_gene: .
v_gene: TRBV15
abundance: .
j_gene: TRBJ1-4

CDR3nt: TGTGCCAGCAGCCAGCAGGGACAGGTGGGTGAGCAGTTCTTC
CDR3aa: CASSQQGQVGEQFF
d_gene: TRBD1
v_gene: TRBV7-3
abundance: .
j_gene: TRBJ2-1

CDR3nt: TGTGCCAGTAGTATAAGAGGGATAGGTAATCAGCCCCAGCATTTT
CDR3aa: CASSIRGIGNQPQHF
d_gene: .
v_gene: TRBV19
abundance: .
j_gene: TRBJ1-5

CDR3nt: TGCGCCAGCAGTCGGGCCGGGAGCTATGGCTACACCTTC
CDR3aa: CASSRAGSYGYTF
d_gene: .
v_gene: TRBV10-1
abundance: .
j_gene: TRBJ1-2

CDR3nt: TGTGCCTGGAGTGCATATTTACCAGGGGCGCGGGGAAACACCATATATTTT
CDR3aa: CAWSAYLPGARGNTIYF
d_gene: .
v_gene: TRBV30
abundance: .
j_gene: TRBJ1-3

CDR3nt: TGTGCCAGCAGTTCGGACAGGGGGTATGGTCAGCCCCAGCATTTT
CDR3aa: CASSSDRGYGQPQHF
d_gene: TRBD1
v_gene: TRBV27
abundance: once
j_gene: TRBJ1-5

CDR3nt: TGTGCCAGCAGTTTAACCTCTTCGGGCACTGAAGCTTTCTTT
CDR3aa: CASSLTSSGTEAFF
d_gene: .
v_gene: TRBV6-5
abundance: .
j_gene: TRBJ1-1

CDR3nt: TGTGCCTGGAGGTCAGGGGGGAATTCACCCCTCCACTTT
CDR3aa: CAWRSGGNSPLHF
d_gene: TRBD1
v_gene: TRBV30
abundance: many
j_gene: TRBJ1-6

CDR3nt: TGTGCCAGCAGCTTAGAACTGAACACAGATACGCAGTATTTT
CDR3aa: CASSLELNTDTQYF
d_gene: .
v_gene: TRBV7-2
abundance: once
j_gene: TRBJ2-3

CDR3nt: TGTGCCAGCAGCGTAAGCGGGGTACCCACAGATACGCAGTATTTT
CDR3aa: CASSVSGVPTDTQYF
d_gene: TRBD2
v_gene: TRBV9
abundance: .
j_gene: TRBJ2-3

CDR3nt: TGTGCCAGCAGTTTACTGAGAGCGGATGTGACCGGGGAGCTGTTTTTT
CDR3aa: CASSLLRADVTGELFF
d_gene: .
v_gene: TRBV6-2/TRBV6-3
abundance: .
j_gene: TRBJ2-2

CDR3nt: TGTGCCAGCACCGACCGGGACAGGGGCTATGGCTACACCTTC
CDR3aa: CASTDRDRGYGYTF
d_gene: TRBD1
v_gene: TRBV2
abundance: .
j_gene: TRBJ1-2

CDR3nt: TGTGCCAGCAGGAAGCTTGACAGGTACAATCAGCCCCAGCATTTT
CDR3aa: CASRKLDRYNQPQHF
d_gene: .
v_gene: TRBV5-6
abundance: once
j_gene: TRBJ1-5

CDR3nt: TGTGCCAGCAGCGTAGGGGGCTCACTCAATGAGCAGTTCTTC
CDR3aa: CASSVGGSLNEQFF
d_gene: .
v_gene: TRBV9
abundance: few
j_gene: TRBJ2-1

CDR3nt: TGTGCCAGTAGTCTACAGGGAATCGGCACTGAAGCTTTCTTT
CDR3aa: CASSLQGIGTEAFF
d_gene: .
v_gene: TRBV19
abundance: .
j_gene: TRBJ1-1

CDR3nt: TGTGCCAGCAGCCGGGGGACAGGCTACAATGAGCAGTTCTTC
CDR3aa: CASSRGTGYNEQFF
d_gene: TRBD1
v_gene: TRBV7-9
abundance: .
j_gene: TRBJ2-1

CDR3nt: TGTGCCAGCAGCCAACCAAATCAGCCCCAGCATTTT
CDR3aa: CASSQPNQPQHF
d_gene: .
v_gene: TRBV4-2
abundance: .
j_gene: TRBJ1-5

CDR3nt: TGTGCCAGCAGCAACCGCAGGTTAGACGGGGAGCTGTTTTTT
CDR3aa: CASSNRRLDGELFF
d_gene: .
v_gene: TRBV7-2
abundance: .
j_gene: TRBJ2-2

CDR3nt: TGTGCCAGCAGTGAAGCATCGGAAACCCGGGGCACCTTC
CDR3aa: CASSEASETRGTF
d_gene: .
v_gene: TRBV6-1
abundance: few
j_gene: TRBJ1-2

CDR3nt: TGTGCCAGCACCGCCGGGGGGCCCCAGCATTTT
CDR3aa: CASTAGGPQHF
d_gene: .
v_gene: TRBV12-3/TRBV12-4
abundance: .
j_gene: TRBJ1-5

CDR3nt: TGTGCCAGCAGCCCATTTCAGGGGGCCTATGGCTACACCTTC
CDR3aa: CASSPFQGAYGYTF
d_gene: TRBD1
v_gene: TRBV14
abundance: few
j_gene: TRBJ1-2

CDR3nt: TGTGCCAGCTCTTCCCGACAGGGAGGTTCCTATGGCTACACCTTC
CDR3aa: CASSSRQGGSYGYTF
d_gene: TRBD1
v_gene: TRBV18
abundance: .
j_gene: TRBJ1-2

CDR3nt: TGTGCCAGCAGCTTGGCCCCCAGGGGAAACACCATATATTTT
CDR3aa: CASSLAPRGNTIYF
d_gene: .
v_gene: TRBV5-4
abundance: once
j_gene: TRBJ1-3

CDR3nt: TGCAGCGTTGAGGGGGACAGGAACACTGAAGCTTTCTTT
CDR3aa: CSVEGDRNTEAFF
d_gene: TRBD1
v_gene: TRBV29-1
abundance: .
j_gene: TRBJ1-1

CDR3nt: TGCGCCAGCAGCGGCGCAGGGGCCAGCACTGAAGCTTTCTTT
CDR3aa: CASSGAGASTEAFF
d_gene: .
v_gene: TRBV5-1
abundance: .
j_gene: TRBJ1-1

CDR3nt: TGTGCCAGCAGTGGGATAGTAGGGCAGGGGGAAAAACTGTTTTTT
CDR3aa: CASSGIVGQGEKLFF
d_gene: .
v_gene: TRBV2
abundance: .
j_gene: TRBJ1-4

CDR3nt: TGTGCCAGCGGAACCATCGACAGGCCCACCTTGGCTTTCTTT
CDR3aa: CASGTIDRPTLAFF
d_gene: .
v_gene: TRBV13
abundance: .
j_gene: TRBJ1-1

CDR3nt: TGTGCCAGCGTCCGAGGGAACTATGGCTACACCTTC
CDR3aa: CASVRGNYGYTF
d_gene: .
v_gene: TRBV2
abundance: medium-sized
j_gene: TRBJ1-2

CDR3nt: TGTGCCAGCTCACCAAGCCGGGGCACCGGGGAGCTGTTTTTT
CDR3aa: CASSPSRGTGELFF
d_gene: .
v_gene: TRBV18
abundance: .
j_gene: TRBJ2-2

CDR3nt: TGTGCCAGCAGCGGCGACACTGAAGCTTTCTTT
CDR3aa: CASSGDTEAFF
d_gene: .
v_gene: TRBV9
abundance: .
j_gene: TRBJ1-1

CDR3nt: TGTGCCAGCACCATACAGGGGGATAACTATGGCTACACCTTC
CDR3aa: CASTIQGDNYGYTF
d_gene: TRBD1
v_gene: TRBV5-4
abundance: .
j_gene: TRBJ1-2

CDR3nt: TGTGCCAGCTCACCACAAGTCGGGGGAGGTCAGCCCCAGCATTTT
CDR3aa: CASSPQVGGGQPQHF
d_gene: .
v_gene: TRBV18
abundance: .
j_gene: TRBJ1-5

CDR3nt: TGTGCCTGGAGTATTCTAGCGGGGGTCGGCGAGCAGTACTTC
CDR3aa: CAWSILAGVGEQYF
d_gene: TRBD2
v_gene: TRBV30
abundance: .
j_gene: TRBJ2-7

CDR3nt: TGTGCCAGCTCACCGCTCGCGGGGAAGGTCGAGACCCAGTACTTC
CDR3aa: CASSPLAGKVETQYF
d_gene: .
v_gene: TRBV18
abundance: once
j_gene: TRBJ2-5

CDR3nt: TGCGCCAGCAGCCCATCTATTGAGCGGGGGGGCCTGATCCGTGAGACCTACAATGAGCAGTTCTTC
CDR3aa: CASSPSIERGGLIRETYNEQFF
d_gene: TRBD2
v_gene: TRBV5-1
abundance: .
j_gene: TRBJ2-1

CDR3nt: TGTGCCAGCAACTTACCCTCCGGGACTCCCCGAGCAGATACGCAGTATTTT
CDR3aa: CASNLPSGTPRADTQYF
d_gene: .
v_gene: TRBV5-6
abundance: .
j_gene: TRBJ2-3

CDR3nt: TGTGCCAGCAGTGGGGCGAGCGGGGGCCTCGGCGATACGCAGTATTTT
CDR3aa: CASSGASGGLGDTQYF
d_gene: TRBD2
v_gene: TRBV2
abundance: many
j_gene: TRBJ2-3

CDR3nt: TGTGCCAGCAGCCCATGGGGGGGTCGGGACACTGAAGCTTTCTTT
CDR3aa: CASSPWGGRDTEAFF
d_gene: .
v_gene: TRBV2
abundance: .
j_gene: TRBJ1-1

CDR3nt: TGTGCCAGCAGTGAATCTCCGGGACAGGGAGGTTATGGCTACACCTTC
CDR3aa: CASSESPGQGGYGYTF
d_gene: TRBD1
v_gene: TRBV6-1
abundance: .
j_gene: TRBJ1-2

CDR3nt: TGCGCCAGCAGCTCCAGGACAGGGGCGCATGGCTACACCTTC
CDR3aa: CASSSRTGAHGYTF
d_gene: TRBD1
v_gene: TRBV5-1
abundance: once
j_gene: TRBJ1-2

CDR3nt: TGTGCCAGTTCCTTAGCGGGGGGTGTGGATACGCAGTATTTT
CDR3aa: CASSLAGGVDTQYF
d_gene: TRBD2
v_gene: TRBV11-1
abundance: once
j_gene: TRBJ2-3

CDR3nt: TGCGCCAGCACGGACAGGGGGTTAGGAGATACGCAGTATTTT
CDR3aa: CASTDRGLGDTQYF
d_gene: TRBD1
v_gene: TRBV10-1
abundance: .
j_gene: TRBJ2-3

CDR3nt: TGTGCCAGCAGCTTGAGTGCGTCTAATGAAAAACTGTTTTTT
CDR3aa: CASSLSASNEKLFF
d_gene: .
v_gene: TRBV5-4
abundance: .
j_gene: TRBJ1-4

CDR3nt: TGTGCCAGCAGCAAACGTCGGGAGGGAGAGGGGAGAGCTTTCTTT
CDR3aa: CASSKRREGEGRAFF
d_gene: .
v_gene: TRBV21-1
abundance: .
j_gene: TRBJ1-1

CDR3nt: TGTGCCAGTAGTCCGGACAGGGTGGGCTACGAGCAGTACTTC
CDR3aa: CASSPDRVGYEQYF
d_gene: TRBD1
v_gene: TRBV19
abundance: .
j_gene: TRBJ2-7

CDR3nt: TGTGCCAGCAGCCTAGCCTCCCCACCCTACGAGCAGTACTTC
CDR3aa: CASSLASPPYEQYF
d_gene: .
v_gene: TRBV5-4
abundance: medium-sized
j_gene: TRBJ2-7

CDR3nt: TGTGCCAGCAGTGAAGCGCCGCAGGGTGGTTCACCCCTCCACTTT
CDR3aa: CASSEAPQGGSPLHF
d_gene: .
v_gene: TRBV6-1
abundance: .
j_gene: TRBJ1-6

CDR3nt: TGCGCCAGCAGCTTGGAAAGGACAGAGACCACTGAAGCTTTCTTT
CDR3aa: CASSLERTETTEAFF
d_gene: .
v_gene: TRBV5-1
abundance: .
j_gene: TRBJ1-1

CDR3nt: TGTGCCAGCAGTTTCGGCCAGGGTGGGCCCCAGCATTTT
CDR3aa: CASSFGQGGPQHF
d_gene: .
v_gene: TRBV28
abundance: .
j_gene: TRBJ1-5